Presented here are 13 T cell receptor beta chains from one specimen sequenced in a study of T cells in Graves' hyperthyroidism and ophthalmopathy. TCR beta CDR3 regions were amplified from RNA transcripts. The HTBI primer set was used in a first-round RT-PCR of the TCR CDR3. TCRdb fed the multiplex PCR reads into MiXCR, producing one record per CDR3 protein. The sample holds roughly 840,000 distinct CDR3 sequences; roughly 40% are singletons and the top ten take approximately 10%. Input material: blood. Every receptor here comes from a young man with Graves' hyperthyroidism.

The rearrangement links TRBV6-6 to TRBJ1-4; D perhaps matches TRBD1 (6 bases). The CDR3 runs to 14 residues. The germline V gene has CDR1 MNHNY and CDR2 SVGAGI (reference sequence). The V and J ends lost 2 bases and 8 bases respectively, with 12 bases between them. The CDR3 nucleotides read TGTGCCAGCAGTTACCCGGGAGGGGGGGAAAAACTGTTTTTT. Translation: CASSYPGGGEKLFF.

CDR3: CASSPHGPTTAGTIYF. The DNA for the CDR3 is TGTGCCAGCAGCCCCCACGGACCCACCACCGCGGGCACCATATATTTT. V usage is TRBV7-9 and J usage is TRBJ1-3; D gene uncertain. V dropped 5 bases and J dropped 9 bases, with 23 bases sitting between them. The CDR3 length is 16 residues. Germline V gene sequence: CDR1 SEHNR, CDR2 FQNEAQ (reference sequence).

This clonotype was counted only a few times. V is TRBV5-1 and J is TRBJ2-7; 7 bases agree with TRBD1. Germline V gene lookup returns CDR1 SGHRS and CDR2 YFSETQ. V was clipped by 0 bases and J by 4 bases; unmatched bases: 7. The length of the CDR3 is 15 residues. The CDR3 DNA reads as TGCGCCAGCAGCTTGGGCCCGACAGGGTCTTACGAGCAGTACTTC. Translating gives CASSLGPTGSYEQYF. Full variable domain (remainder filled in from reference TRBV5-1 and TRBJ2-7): KAGVTQTPRYLIKTRGQQVTLSCSPISGHRSVSWYQQTPGQGLQFLFEYFSETQRNKGNFPGRFSGRQFSNSRSEMNVSTLELGDSALYLCASSLGPTGSYEQYFGPGTRLTVT.

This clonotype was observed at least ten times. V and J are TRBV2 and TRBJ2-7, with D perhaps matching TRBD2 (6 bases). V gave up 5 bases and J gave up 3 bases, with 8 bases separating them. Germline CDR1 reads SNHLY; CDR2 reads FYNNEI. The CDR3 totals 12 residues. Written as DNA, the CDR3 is TGTGCCAGCAGTACGACTAGCTACGAGCAGTACTTC. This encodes CASSTTSYEQYF. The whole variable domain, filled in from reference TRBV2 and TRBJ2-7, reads EPEVTQTPSHQVTQMGQEVILRCVPISNHLYFYWYRQILGQKVEFLVSFYNNEISEKSEIFDDQFSVERPDGSNFTLKIRSTKLEDSAMYFCASSTTSYEQYFGPGTRLTVT.

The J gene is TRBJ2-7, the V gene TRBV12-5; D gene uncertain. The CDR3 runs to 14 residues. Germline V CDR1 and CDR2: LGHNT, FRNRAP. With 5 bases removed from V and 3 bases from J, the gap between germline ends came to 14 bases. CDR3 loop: CASGQDGFLYEQYF. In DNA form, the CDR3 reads TGTGCTAGTGGTCAGGACGGATTCCTCTACGAGCAGTACTTC.

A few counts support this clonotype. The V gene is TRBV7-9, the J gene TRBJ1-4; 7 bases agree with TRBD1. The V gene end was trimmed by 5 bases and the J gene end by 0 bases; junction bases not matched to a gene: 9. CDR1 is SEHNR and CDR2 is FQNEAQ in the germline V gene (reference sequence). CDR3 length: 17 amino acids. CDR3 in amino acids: CASSPQQGRATNEKLFF. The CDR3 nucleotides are TGTGCCAGCAGCCCCCAACAGGGGCGGGCAACTAATGAAAAACTGTTTTTT.

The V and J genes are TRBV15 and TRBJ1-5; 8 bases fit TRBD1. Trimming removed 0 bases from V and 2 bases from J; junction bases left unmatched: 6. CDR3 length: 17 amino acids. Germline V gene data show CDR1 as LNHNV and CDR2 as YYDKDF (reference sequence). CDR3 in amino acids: CATSRDQTGGGNQPQHF. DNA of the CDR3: TGTGCCACCAGCAGAGATCAAACAGGGGGTGGCAATCAGCCCCAGCATTTT. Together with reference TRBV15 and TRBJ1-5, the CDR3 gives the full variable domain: DAMVIQNPRYQVTQFGKPVTLSCSQTLNHNVMYWYQQKSSQAPKLLFHYYDKDFNNEADTPDNFQSRRPNTSFCFLDIRSPGLGDTAMYLCATSRDQTGGGNQPQHFGDGTRLSIL.

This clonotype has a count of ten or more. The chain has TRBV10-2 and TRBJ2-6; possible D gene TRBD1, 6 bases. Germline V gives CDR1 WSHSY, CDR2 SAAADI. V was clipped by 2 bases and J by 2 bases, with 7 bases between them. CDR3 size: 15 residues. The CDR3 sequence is CASSENRAGANVLTF. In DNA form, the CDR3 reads TGCGCCAGCAGTGAGAACAGGGCTGGGGCCAACGTCCTGACTTTC.

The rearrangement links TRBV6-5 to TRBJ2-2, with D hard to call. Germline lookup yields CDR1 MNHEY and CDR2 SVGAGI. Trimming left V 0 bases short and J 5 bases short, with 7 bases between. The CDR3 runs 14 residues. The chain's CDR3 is CASSYSVSTGELFF. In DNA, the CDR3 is TGTGCCAGCAGTTACTCCGTCTCGACCGGGGAGCTGTTTTTT.

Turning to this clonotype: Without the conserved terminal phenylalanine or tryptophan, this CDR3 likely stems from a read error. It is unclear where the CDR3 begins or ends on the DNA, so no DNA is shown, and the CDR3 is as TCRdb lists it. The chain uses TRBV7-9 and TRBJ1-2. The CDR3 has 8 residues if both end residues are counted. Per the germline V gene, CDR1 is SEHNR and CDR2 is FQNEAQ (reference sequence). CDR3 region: CASSGTPL.

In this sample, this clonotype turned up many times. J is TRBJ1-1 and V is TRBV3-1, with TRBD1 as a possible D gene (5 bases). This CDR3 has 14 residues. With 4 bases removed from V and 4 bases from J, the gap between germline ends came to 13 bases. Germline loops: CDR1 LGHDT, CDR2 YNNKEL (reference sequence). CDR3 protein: CASSRQGLGTEAFF. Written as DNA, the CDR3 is TGTGCCAGCAGCCGGCAGGGACTAGGCACTGAAGCTTTCTTT. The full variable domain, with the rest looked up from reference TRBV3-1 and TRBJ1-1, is DTAVSQTPKYLVTQMGNDKSIKCEQNLGHDTMYWYKQDSKKFLKIMFSYNNKELIINETVPNRFSPKSPDKAHLNLHINSLELGDSAVYFCASSRQGLGTEAFFGQGTRLTVV.

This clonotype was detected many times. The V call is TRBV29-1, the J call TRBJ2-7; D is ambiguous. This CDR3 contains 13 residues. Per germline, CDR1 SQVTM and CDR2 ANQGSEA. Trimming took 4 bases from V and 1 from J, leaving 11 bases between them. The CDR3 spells CSVGSAVSYEQYF. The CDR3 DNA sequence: TGCAGCGTTGGATCGGCAGTGTCCTACGAGCAGTACTTC.

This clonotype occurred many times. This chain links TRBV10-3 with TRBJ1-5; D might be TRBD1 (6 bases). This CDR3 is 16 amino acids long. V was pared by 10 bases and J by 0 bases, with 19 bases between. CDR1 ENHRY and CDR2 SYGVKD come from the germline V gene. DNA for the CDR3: TGTGCCAGCAGGTACGGGGGGGGCCTTAGCAATCAGCCCCAGCATTTT. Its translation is CASRYGGGLSNQPQHF.